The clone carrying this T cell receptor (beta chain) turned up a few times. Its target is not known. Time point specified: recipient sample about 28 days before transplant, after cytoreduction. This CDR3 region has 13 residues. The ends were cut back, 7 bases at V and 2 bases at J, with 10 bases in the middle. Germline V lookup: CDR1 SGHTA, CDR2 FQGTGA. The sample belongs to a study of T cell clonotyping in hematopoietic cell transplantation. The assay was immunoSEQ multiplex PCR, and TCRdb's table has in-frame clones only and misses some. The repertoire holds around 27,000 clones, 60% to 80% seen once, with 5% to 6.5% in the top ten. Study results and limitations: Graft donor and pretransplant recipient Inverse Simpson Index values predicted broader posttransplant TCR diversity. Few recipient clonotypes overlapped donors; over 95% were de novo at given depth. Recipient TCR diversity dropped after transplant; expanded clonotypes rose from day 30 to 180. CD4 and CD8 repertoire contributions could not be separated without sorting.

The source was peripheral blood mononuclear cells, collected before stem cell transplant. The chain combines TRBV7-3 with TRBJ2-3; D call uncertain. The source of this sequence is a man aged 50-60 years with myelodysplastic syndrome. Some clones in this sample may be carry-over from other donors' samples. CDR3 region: CASNFGPTDTQYF. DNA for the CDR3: TGTGCCAGCAATTTTGGCCCCACAGATACGCAGTATTTT. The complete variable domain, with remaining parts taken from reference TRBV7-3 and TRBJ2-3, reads GAGVSQTPSNKVTEKGKYVELRCDPISGHTALYWYRQSLGQGPEFLIYFQGTGAADDSGLPNDRFFAVRPEGSVSTLKIQRTERGDSAVYLCASNFGPTDTQYFGPGTRLTVL.